Shown below are 13 T cell receptor beta chains from a single sample sequenced in a study of OX40 agonist ivuxolimab in advanced cancers. The protocol was immunoSEQ multiplex PCR, while the TCRdb copy is restricted to in-frame clones and leaves out a portion. The table lists approximately 25,000 clones, around 77% of them singletons, with roughly 13% in the top ten. The sequencing used CD4+ or CD8+ T cells sorted from blood, collected in a trial of the OX40 agonist ivuxolimab. These receptors came from an adult with an advanced solid tumor such as melanoma, head and neck, liver or kidney cancer.

V usage is TRBV4-2 and J usage is TRBJ1-1; D possibly corresponds to TRBD1 (6 bases). Trimming pared 4 bases from V and 1 base from J, leaving 10 bases between. This CDR3 comprises 14 residues. Looked up from germline, CDR1 is LGHNA and CDR2 is YNFKEQ. CDR3 loop: CASSPDRTNTEAFF. CDR3 in DNA: TGTGCCAGCAGCCCTGACAGGACGAACACTGAAGCTTTCTTT.

Here the CDR3 DNA reads TGTGCCAGCAGCTTGTGGTTTTTTGATGAGCAGTTCTTC. It codes for CASSLWFFDEQFF. The genes are TRBV5-6 and TRBJ2-1; the D is unclear. Germline CDR1 and CDR2: SGHDT and YYEEEE. CDR3 length: 13 amino acids. Trimming removed 1 base from V and 8 bases from J, with 10 bases in between.

The chain joins TRBV7-9 to TRBJ2-5, with 14 bases aligning to TRBD2. The CDR3 extends over 19 amino acids. Germline values: CDR1 SEHNR, CDR2 FQNEAQ (reference sequence). V was clipped by 3 bases and J by 0 bases; unmatched bases: 9. The CDR3 loop reads CASSFPTSGGAKDQETQYF. The CDR3 region has the DNA TGTGCCAGCAGCTTCCCGACTAGCGGGGGGGCAAAGGACCAAGAGACCCAGTACTTC.

This chain connects TRBV10-2 to TRBJ1-3, with 8 bases matching TRBD1. V was pared by 6 bases and J by 1 base, with 5 bases of the junction left unmatched. Per germline, CDR1 WSHSY and CDR2 SAAADI. This CDR3 is 15 amino acids long. The CDR3 DNA follows: TGCGCCAGCAGATCCGGACAGGGATCTGGAAACACCATATATTTT. Translating gives CASRSGQGSGNTIYF.

This sequence joins TRBV5-4 and TRBJ1-5, with 8 nucleotides matching TRBD1. Germline CDR1 reads SGHNT; CDR2 reads YYREEE (reference sequence). Trimming took 0 bases from V and 2 from J; bases not matched to a gene: 4. The CDR3 consists of 16 residues. The CDR3 protein is CASSLGRGRGNQPQHF. The CDR3 DNA is TGTGCCAGCAGCTTGGGCAGGGGGCGAGGCAATCAGCCCCAGCATTTT.

The chain recombines TRBV5-1 with TRBJ2-1, with D possibly matching TRBD1 (5 bases). CDR3 size: 14 residues. Germline values: CDR1 SGHRS, CDR2 YFSETQ. V was clipped by 1 base and J by 8 bases, with 13 bases between them. The CDR3 sequence is CASSLLWGGDEQFF. The CDR3 bases are TGCGCCAGCAGCTTGCTCTGGGGCGGAGATGAGCAGTTCTTC.

This rearrangement joins TRBV2 to TRBJ1-4, with D hard to call. This CDR3 region has 11 residues. Trimming left V 2 bases short and J 12 bases short, with 7 bases between. From germline, CDR1 is SNHLY and CDR2 FYNNEI. The CDR3, as DNA: TGTGCCAGCAGTGAACGAAATGAACTGTTTTTT. This translates into CASSERNELFF.

The chain's CDR3 is CASSFNGQAVTEAFF. CDR3 sequence (DNA): TGCGCCAGCAGCTTCAACGGCCAAGCAGTAACTGAAGCTTTCTTT. The rearrangement uses TRBV5-1 and TRBJ1-1; D is undetermined. This CDR3 has 15 amino acids. The germline gives CDR1 SGHRS, CDR2 YFSETQ. With 2 bases removed from V and 5 bases from J, the gap between germline ends came to 16 bases.

The gene calls are TRBV5-1 and TRBJ1-1; D remains unclear. In germline, CDR1 is SGHRS, CDR2 YFSETQ. The CDR3 length is 17 residues. Trimming pared 5 bases from V and 1 base from J, leaving 21 bases between. The CDR3 region has the DNA TGCGCCAGCAGGGCACAACCGTTCTTGTCCCCGAACACTGAAGCTTTCTTT. The encoded protein is CASRAQPFLSPNTEAFF.

This chain uses TRBV6-5 with TRBJ1-1; no clear D gene. The germline CDR1 and CDR2 sequences are MNHEY and SVGAGI. The CDR3 length is 16 residues. V was shortened by 0 bases and J by 1 base, with 12 bases between the two germline ends. In DNA, the CDR3 is TGTGCCAGCAGTTACTCGACGGGCCTATCGAACACTGAAGCTTTCTTT. Translating it yields CASSYSTGLSNTEAFF.

This sequence joins TRBV5-4 and TRBJ2-7; 10 positions agree with TRBD1. CDR1 and CDR2 from the germline V gene are SGHNT and YYREEE (reference sequence). The V segment lost 4 bases and the J segment 6 bases; nucleotides outside the gene matches: 4. This CDR3 comprises 13 residues. The CDR3 bases are TGTGCCAGCAGCGAGGGGACAGGGGTCGAGCAGTACTTC. This encodes CASSEGTGVEQYF.

V usage is TRBV5-1 and J usage is TRBJ2-5, with 10 bases fitting TRBD1. V dropped 1 base and J dropped 3; count of bases not matched to a gene: 3. This CDR3 is 15 amino acids long. Germline assignment: CDR1 SGHRS and CDR2 YFSETQ. CDR3 sequence: CASSLTGTGEETQYF. CDR3 DNA: TGCGCCAGCAGCTTGACCGGGACAGGGGAAGAGACCCAGTACTTC.

This sequence joins TRBV4-1 and TRBJ1-5, with unresolved D. This CDR3 region has 18 residues. The V and J ends lost 6 bases and 0 bases respectively, with 21 bases between them. Looked up from germline, CDR1 is MGHRA and CDR2 is YSYEKL. This chain's CDR3 is CASSPLPLREISNQPQHF. CDR3 in DNA: TGCGCCAGCAGTCCCCTCCCCCTTAGGGAGATTAGCAATCAGCCCCAGCATTTT.